Each of the 21 T cell receptor beta chains below was sequenced from the same sample in a study of T-cell memory formation after mild COVID-19. TCRdb re-analysed the 5' RACE reads in MiXCR, keeping a single row per CDR3 protein. The profile shows about 560,000 distinct CDR3 sequences, about 22% of them singletons. What was sequenced was PBMCs or a T cell subset sorted from them (not recorded which). The receptors were gathered from an adult woman who had mild COVID-19 (a few samples of this study predate the infection). Cell type and time point are not known.

This clonotype occurred many times. This chain uses TRBV7-9 with TRBJ2-3; 10 bases match TRBD2. The germline V gene has CDR1 SEHNR and CDR2 FQNEAQ (reference sequence). The CDR3 has 21 amino acids. V lost 5 bases to trimming and J lost 2 bases; unmatched junction nucleotides: 22. CDR3 region: CASSKVRPGTSDRVYTDTQYF. CDR3 nucleotide sequence: TGTGCCAGCAGCAAGGTCAGACCCGGGACTAGCGACAGGGTTTACACAGATACGCAGTATTTT.

The chain uses TRBV20-1 and TRBJ1-4; 8 nucleotides match TRBD1. Trimming at V came to 5 bases and at J to 7 bases, leaving 15 bases not matched to a gene. Germline CDR1 and CDR2: DFQATT and SNEGSKA (reference sequence). The CDR3 is 16 amino acids. CDR3 DNA: TGCAGTGCTCCGCGTCCCGGGACAGGTTCAGGTGAAAAACTGTTTTTT. Translating it yields CSAPRPGTGSGEKLFF.

The chain combines TRBV28 with TRBJ2-2; D may correspond to TRBD1 or TRBD2 (6 bases each). The CDR3 totals 18 residues. Per the germline V gene, CDR1 is MDHEN and CDR2 is SYDVKM. With 4 bases removed from V and 0 bases from J, the gap between germline ends came to 18 bases. The CDR3 loop reads CASSYPPGAPTNTGELFF. CDR3 coding DNA: TGTGCCAGCAGTTATCCCCCGGGGGCCCCGACGAACACCGGGGAGCTGTTTTTT.

This clonotype was counted between two and nine times. The chain has TRBV24-1 and TRBJ1-2; 11 bases map to TRBD1. J was trimmed by 3 bases and V by 3 bases; bases with no gene match: 11. The CDR3 is 18 amino acids. CDR1 is KGHDR, CDR2 SFDVKD, per germline. CDR3 nucleotides: TGTGCCACCAGTGATAGCCGGGACAGGGGGAACTTGGACTATGGCTACACCTTC. Its translation is CATSDSRDRGNLDYGYTF.

A few counts support this clonotype. CDR3 in amino acids: CASSLDERSNYGYTF. DNA of the CDR3: TGTGCCAGCAGTCTCGACGAACGATCTAACTATGGCTACACCTTC. The rearrangement links TRBV11-2 to TRBJ1-2; D call uncertain. Germline V gives CDR1 SGHAT, CDR2 FQNNGV. The V end was cut by 6 bases, the J end by 0 bases, with 14 bases between. This CDR3 is built from 15 residues.

There are a few counts of this clonotype. The rearrangement links TRBV7-3 to TRBJ2-1; 15 nucleotides agree with TRBD2. Germline V gives CDR1 SGHTA, CDR2 FQGTGA. The CDR3 sequence is 15 residues long. After removal of 5 bases from V and 6 bases from J, the junction contained 2 bases not matched to a gene. The CDR3 spells CASSRTSGGVNEQFF. The CDR3 coding sequence is TGTGCCAGCAGCCGGACTAGCGGGGGGGTCAATGAGCAGTTCTTC. The whole variable domain, filled in from reference TRBV7-3 and TRBJ2-1, reads GAGVSQTPSNKVTEKGKYVELRCDPISGHTALYWYRQSLGQGPEFLIYFQGTGAADDSGLPNDRFFAVRPEGSVSTLKIQRTERGDSAVYLCASSRTSGGVNEQFFGPGTRLTVL.

The rearrangement joins TRBV7-2 to TRBJ2-7, with 10 bases aligning to TRBD2. The CDR3 totals 15 residues. CDR1 is SGHTA, CDR2 FQGNSA, per germline. Trimming at V came to 3 bases and at J to 2 bases, leaving 4 bases not matched to a gene. The chain's CDR3 is CASSFGLADTYEQYF. The CDR3 DNA reads TGTGCCAGCAGCTTTGGACTAGCGGATACCTACGAGCAGTACTTC.

CDR3 residues: CASSSPTGWDGYTF. The CDR3 DNA is TGTGCCAGCAGCTCTCCGACAGGATGGGATGGCTACACCTTC. The chain recombines TRBV9 with TRBJ1-2; TRBD1 is a possible D gene (6 bases). The CDR3 runs to 14 residues. V gave up 4 bases and J gave up 6 bases, with 16 bases separating them. In germline, CDR1 is SGDLS, CDR2 YYNGEE. Drawing the rest from reference TRBV9 and TRBJ1-2, the complete variable domain is DSGVTQTPKHLITATGQRVTLRCSPRSGDLSVYWYQQSLDQGLQFLIQYYNGEERAKGNILERFSAQQFPDLHSELNLSSLELGDSALYFCASSSPTGWDGYTFGSGTRLTVV.

This chain connects TRBV20-1 to TRBJ1-2; tentatively, D is TRBD1 (5 bases). Between the trimmed V and J ends, which lost 3 bases and 3 bases, there was a span of 11 bases. CDR3 length: 13 amino acids. Germline V gene data show CDR1 as DFQATT and CDR2 as SNEGSKA (reference sequence). CDR3 residues: CSASEGFYYGYTF. Here the CDR3 DNA reads TGCAGTGCTAGCGAGGGGTTTTACTATGGCTACACCTTC.

This clonotype was seen only a few times. The chain has TRBV4-2 and TRBJ2-1; 10 nucleotides agree with TRBD2. CDR1 is LGHNA and CDR2 is YNFKEQ in the germline V gene. After removal of 10 bases from V and 8 bases from J, the junction contained 8 bases not matched to a gene. The length of the CDR3 is 13 residues. CDR3 residues: CATTAGGPDEQFF. In nucleotides, the CDR3 is TGTGCCACCACAGCGGGGGGGCCGGATGAGCAGTTCTTC.

The chain combines TRBV27 with TRBJ2-3; D remains ambiguous. The CDR3 spans 14 residues. Germline V gives CDR1 MNHEY, CDR2 SMNVEV (reference sequence). Trimming pared 3 bases from V and 8 bases from J, leaving 15 bases between. CDR3 residues: CASSFGRHYPTQYF. Written as DNA, the CDR3 is TGTGCCAGCAGTTTCGGCAGACACTATCCTACGCAGTATTTT.

V usage is TRBV12-3 or TRBV12-4 and J usage is TRBJ1-5; D is uncertain. This CDR3 is built from 15 residues. Trimming removed 1 base from V and 6 bases from J, with 13 bases in between. CDR3 DNA sequence: TGTGCCAGCAGTTTAGAGGTAGGACGCCCTCAGCCCCAGCATTTT. This sequence encodes CASSLEVGRPQPQHF.

This clonotype appeared a few times. V gene TRBV20-1 combines with J gene TRBJ2-5; no clear D gene. The ends were cut back, 0 bases at V and 2 bases at J, with 19 bases in the middle. Germline values: CDR1 DFQATT, CDR2 SNEGSKA (reference sequence). The CDR3 is 17 residues long. The DNA of the CDR3 is TGCAGTGCTAGAGAGCACAGCCAAAGGTGGGGACAAGAGACCCAGTACTTC. Protein: CSAREHSQRWGQETQYF.

This sequence joins TRBV6-1 and TRBJ1-3; D is unclear. Germline-derived CDR1 and CDR2 are MNHNS and SASEGT. The length of the CDR3 is 16 residues. V lost 0 bases and J lost 4, with 13 bases in between. CDR3 sequence: CASSEAHLAGGNTIYF. CDR3 bases: TGTGCCAGCAGTGAAGCGCACTTGGCGGGAGGAAACACCATATATTTT.

In its sample, this clonotype was seen a few times. The chain is built from TRBV7-9 and TRBJ2-3, with TRBD2 as a possible D gene (6 bases). This CDR3 spans 15 amino acids. V was cut by 8 bases and J by 6 bases, with 21 bases left in between. CDR1 is SEHNR and CDR2 is FQNEAQ in the germline V gene (reference sequence). CDR3 sequence (DNA): TGTGCCAGCTCAACCGCGGGATTAGAGTCGGATACGCAGTATTTT. This sequence encodes CASSTAGLESDTQYF.

This clonotype appeared a few times. J is TRBJ1-1 and V is TRBV20-1; 10 bases are a match to TRBD1. This CDR3 comprises 15 residues. Trimming at V came to 6 bases and at J to 0 bases, leaving 7 bases not matched to a gene. Germline CDR1 DFQATT, CDR2 SNEGSKA (reference sequence). CDR3 protein: CSAKRQGALNTEAFF. The CDR3 region has the DNA TGCAGTGCCAAGCGACAGGGGGCCCTGAACACTGAAGCTTTCTTT.

The chain carries TRBV30 and TRBJ2-6; D gene ambiguous. CDR1 GTSNPN and CDR2 SVGIG come from the germline V gene (reference sequence). The CDR3 runs 11 residues. Trimming pared 4 bases from V and 4 bases from J, leaving 2 bases between. DNA for the CDR3: TGTGCCTGGACCGGGGCCAACGTCCTGACTTTC. It encodes CAWTGANVLTF.

This clonotype has just a few counts. The chain is built from TRBV20-1 and TRBJ2-5, with 7 bases aligning to TRBD1. V lost 4 bases and J lost 3; bases outside the gene matches: 8. Germline values: CDR1 DFQATT, CDR2 SNEGSKA (reference sequence). This CDR3 comprises 14 residues. The CDR3 is CSATTTGVEETQYF. Written as DNA, the CDR3 is TGCAGTGCTACAACTACAGGGGTGGAAGAGACCCAGTACTTC.

This clonotype showed up just a few times. This chain links TRBV1 with TRBJ2-7; the table names TRBD1, a call not compared with the DNA. TRBV1 is marked as a pseudogene. The CDR3 has 16 amino acids. The CDR3 spells CTSSPDWKGPVHEQYF. DNA of the CDR3: TGCACCAGCAGCCCGGACTGGAAGGGGCCTGTGCACGAGCAGTACTTC.

Only a few counts were recorded for this clonotype. V gene TRBV29-1 combines with J gene TRBJ2-7, with a possible D match to TRBD2 (6 bases). The V gene lost 6 bases and the J gene lost 7 bases, with 16 bases spanning the gap. The germline V gene encodes CDR1 SQVTM and CDR2 ANQGSEA. The CDR3 is 12 residues long. CDR3 in DNA: TGCAGCGTCCTCGTGACGGGGGATGAGCAGTACTTC. As protein: CSVLVTGDEQYF.

This clonotype occurred once. The chain joins TRBV10-3 to TRBJ1-6; 8 positions match TRBD1. CDR1 and CDR2 (germline): ENHRY, SYGVKD. The CDR3 is made up of 17 amino acids. The V and J ends lost 6 bases and 3 bases, in that order; junction bases with no gene match: 10. The CDR3 DNA reads as TGTGCCATCAGGGAGGATCTCGGGACAGGCTATAATTCACCCCTCCACTTT. It specifies CAIREDLGTGYNSPLHF.